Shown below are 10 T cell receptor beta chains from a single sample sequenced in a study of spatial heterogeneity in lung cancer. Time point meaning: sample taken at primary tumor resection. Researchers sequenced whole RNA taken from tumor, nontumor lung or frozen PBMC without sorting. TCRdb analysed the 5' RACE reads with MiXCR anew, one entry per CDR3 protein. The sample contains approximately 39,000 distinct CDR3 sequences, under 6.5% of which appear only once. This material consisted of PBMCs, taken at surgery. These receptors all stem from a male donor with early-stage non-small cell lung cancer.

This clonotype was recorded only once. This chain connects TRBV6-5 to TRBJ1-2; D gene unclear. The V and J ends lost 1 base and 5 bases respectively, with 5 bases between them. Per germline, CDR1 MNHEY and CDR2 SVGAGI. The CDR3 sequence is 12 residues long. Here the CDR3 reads CASSYYPYGYTF. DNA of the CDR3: TGTGCCAGCAGTTACTATCCATATGGCTACACCTTC.

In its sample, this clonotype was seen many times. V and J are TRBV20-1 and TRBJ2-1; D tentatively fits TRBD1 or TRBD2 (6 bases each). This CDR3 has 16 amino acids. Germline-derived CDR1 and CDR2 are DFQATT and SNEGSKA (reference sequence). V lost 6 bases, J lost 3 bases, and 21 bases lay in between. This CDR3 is CSANQASRGGYNEQFF. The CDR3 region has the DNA TGCAGTGCAAACCAAGCATCCAGGGGAGGCTACAATGAGCAGTTCTTC.

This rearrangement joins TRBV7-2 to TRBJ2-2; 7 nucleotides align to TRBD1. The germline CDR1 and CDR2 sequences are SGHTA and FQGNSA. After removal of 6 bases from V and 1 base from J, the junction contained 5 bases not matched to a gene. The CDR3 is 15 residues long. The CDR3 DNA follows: TGTGCCAGCAGGCTGGGACAGCTGAACACCGGGGAGCTGTTTTTT. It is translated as CASRLGQLNTGELFF.

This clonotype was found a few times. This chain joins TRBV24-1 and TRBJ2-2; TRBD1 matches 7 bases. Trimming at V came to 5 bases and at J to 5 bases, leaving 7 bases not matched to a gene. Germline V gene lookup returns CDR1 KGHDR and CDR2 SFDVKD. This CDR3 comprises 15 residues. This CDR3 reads CATSAEGGRTGELFF. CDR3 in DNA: TGTGCCACCAGTGCTGAAGGGGGCCGGACCGGGGAGCTGTTTTTT.

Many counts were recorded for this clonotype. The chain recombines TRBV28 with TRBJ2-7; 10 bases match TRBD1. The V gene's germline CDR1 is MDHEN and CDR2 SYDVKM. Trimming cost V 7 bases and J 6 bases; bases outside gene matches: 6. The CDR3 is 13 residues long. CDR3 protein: CASMDRGSLEQYF. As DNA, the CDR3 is TGTGCCAGCATGGACAGGGGGTCCCTCGAGCAGTACTTC.

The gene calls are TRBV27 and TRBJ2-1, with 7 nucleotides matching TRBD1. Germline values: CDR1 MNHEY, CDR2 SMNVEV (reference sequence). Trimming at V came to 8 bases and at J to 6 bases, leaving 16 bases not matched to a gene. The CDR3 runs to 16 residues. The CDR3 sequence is CASERRMTGSPNEQFF. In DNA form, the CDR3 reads TGTGCCAGCGAACGTAGAATGACAGGGTCCCCCAATGAGCAGTTCTTC.

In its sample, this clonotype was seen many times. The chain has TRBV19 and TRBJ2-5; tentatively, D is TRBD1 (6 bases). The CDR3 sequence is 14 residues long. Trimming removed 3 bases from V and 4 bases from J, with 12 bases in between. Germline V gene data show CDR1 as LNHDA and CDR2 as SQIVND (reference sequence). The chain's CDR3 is CASSISGDGETQYF. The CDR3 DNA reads TGTGCCAGTAGTATTTCAGGGGACGGAGAGACCCAGTACTTC.

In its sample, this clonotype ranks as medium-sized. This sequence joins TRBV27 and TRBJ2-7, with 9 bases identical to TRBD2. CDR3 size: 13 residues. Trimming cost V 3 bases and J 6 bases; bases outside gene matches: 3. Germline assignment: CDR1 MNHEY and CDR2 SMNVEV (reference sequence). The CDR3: CASSLGLAGEQYF. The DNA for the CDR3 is TGTGCCAGCAGTTTGGGACTAGCTGGCGAGCAGTACTTC.

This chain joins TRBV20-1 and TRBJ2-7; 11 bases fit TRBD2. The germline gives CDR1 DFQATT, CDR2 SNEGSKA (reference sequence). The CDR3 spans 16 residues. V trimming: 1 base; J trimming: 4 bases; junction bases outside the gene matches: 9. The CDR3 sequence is CSARVPTSGVLYEQYF. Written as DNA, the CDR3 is TGCAGTGCTAGAGTCCCGACTAGCGGGGTCCTATACGAGCAGTACTTC.

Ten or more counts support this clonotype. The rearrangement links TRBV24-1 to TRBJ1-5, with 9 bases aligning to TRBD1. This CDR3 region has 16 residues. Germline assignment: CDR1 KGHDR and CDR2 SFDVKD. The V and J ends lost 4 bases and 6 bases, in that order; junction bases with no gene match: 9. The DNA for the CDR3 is TGTGCCACCAGTGAGTCCCCCGGGACAGGGTTTCAGCCCCAGCATTTT. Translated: CATSESPGTGFQPQHF.